The next 19 T cell receptor beta chains were all read from a single sample in a study of CD8 T cells in Susac syndrome. Reverse transcription of roughly 0.45 to 1 ug RNA used random hexamers. One entry per CDR3 protein results from TCRdb running MiXCR on the immunoSEQ multiplex PCR reads. This table holds more than 70,000 distinct CDR3 sequences, over 85% found once. The specimen was CD8+ T cells from PBMCs. These TCRs come from a human donor in good health.

This chain uses TRBV28 with TRBJ2-5; 12 bases agree with TRBD2. From germline, CDR1 is MDHEN and CDR2 SYDVKM. V gave up 3 bases and J gave up 5 bases; unmatched junction bases: 7. The CDR3 consists of 16 residues. CDR3 amino acids: CASSFPGLAGRETQYF. DNA for the CDR3: TGTGCCAGCAGTTTTCCCGGACTAGCGGGGCGGGAGACCCAGTACTTC.

This rearrangement joins TRBV12-3 or TRBV12-4 to TRBJ1-3, with a tentative D call TRBD1 (5 bases). The length of the CDR3 is 15 residues. Trimming left V 5 bases short and J 2 bases short, with 13 bases between. CDR3 nucleotide sequence: TGTGCCAGCAGTGCCCCCTGGGACGCTGGAAACACCATATATTTT. This gives the protein CASSAPWDAGNTIYF.

This clonotype was seen just once. This chain uses TRBV7-6 with TRBJ2-5; 8 bases are shared with TRBD2. Germline V lookup: CDR1 SGHVS, CDR2 FNYEAQ. The V segment lost 2 bases and the J segment 5 bases; nucleotides outside the gene matches: 4. CDR3 length: 14 amino acids. The CDR3 loop reads CASSLNRGGETQYF. The CDR3 DNA reads as TGTGCCAGCAGCTTAAACCGGGGGGGGGAGACCCAGTACTTC.

In this sample, this clonotype turned up once. This sequence joins TRBV4-1 and TRBJ2-7; D is unresolved. This CDR3 spans 11 amino acids. V lost 1 base and J lost 6, with 4 bases in between. Germline V lookup: CDR1 MGHRA, CDR2 YSYEKL. The CDR3 reads CASSQGSEQYF. As DNA, the CDR3 is TGCGCCAGCAGCCAAGGGTCCGAGCAGTACTTC.

This chain connects TRBV29-1 to TRBJ2-7; maybe TRBD1 (6 bases). The CDR3 is 12 amino acids. V lost 6 bases, J lost 2 bases, and 11 bases lay in between. Germline CDR1 is SQVTM and CDR2 is ANQGSEA. This CDR3 reads CSVGQQPYEQYF. In nucleotides, the CDR3 is TGCAGCGTCGGACAGCAACCCTACGAGCAGTACTTC.

The rearrangement uses TRBV6-2 or TRBV6-3 and TRBJ2-2; D is unresolved. The germline gives CDR1 MNHEY, CDR2 SVGEGT. The length of the CDR3 is 12 residues. V was trimmed by 4 bases and J by 6 bases, leaving 6 bases between them. CDR3 DNA: TGTGCCAGCAGTTTTCGGCCCGGGGAGCTGTTTTTT. Its translation is CASSFRPGELFF.

V usage is TRBV2 and J usage is TRBJ1-5, with a possible D match to TRBD1 (5 bases). Between the trimmed V and J ends, which lost 5 bases and 0 bases, there was a span of 11 bases. Germline values: CDR1 SNHLY, CDR2 FYNNEI. The CDR3 is 15 residues long. CDR3 protein: CASSSGTDSNQPQHF. The DNA of the CDR3 is TGTGCCAGCAGTTCCGGGACGGATAGCAATCAGCCCCAGCATTTT.

The V call is TRBV20-1, the J call TRBJ2-3; no clear D gene. The length of the CDR3 is 12 residues. CDR1 is DFQATT and CDR2 is SNEGSKA in the germline V gene (reference sequence). The V and J ends lost 4 bases and 2 bases respectively, with 7 bases between them. The CDR3 coding sequence is TGCAGTGCTACCTACTACACAGATACGCAGTATTTT. Protein: CSATYYTDTQYF.

This sequence joins TRBV19 and TRBJ2-7; TRBD1 aligns across 7 bases. After removal of 5 bases from V and 4 bases from J, the junction contained 5 bases not matched to a gene. From germline, CDR1 is LNHDA and CDR2 SQIVND (reference sequence). There are 13 residues in the CDR3. The CDR3 region has the DNA TGTGCCAGTAGTGTTGGGACAGAATACGAGCAGTACTTC. It encodes CASSVGTEYEQYF.

The chain carries TRBV5-4 and TRBJ1-1, with TRBD1 matching over 10 bases. CDR3 size: 15 residues. Trimming at V came to 5 bases and at J to 1 base, leaving 5 bases not matched to a gene. The germline gives CDR1 SGHNT, CDR2 YYREEE (reference sequence). In DNA, the CDR3 is TGTGCCAGCAGGTCCGACAGGGGGCGGAACACTGAAGCTTTCTTT. Amino acids: CASRSDRGRNTEAFF.

The chain is built from TRBV13 and TRBJ1-1, with a weak D call TRBD1 (5 bases). The germline gives CDR1 PRHDT, CDR2 FYEKMQ (reference sequence). V was trimmed by 5 bases and J by 5 bases, leaving 15 bases between them. There are 14 residues in the CDR3. The CDR3 reads CASSGARADTEAFF. In DNA, the CDR3 is TGTGCCAGCAGCGGCGCCAGGGCCGATACTGAAGCTTTCTTT.

This rearrangement joins TRBV11-2 to TRBJ1-1; D is ambiguous. Germline V gene sequence: CDR1 SGHAT, CDR2 FQNNGV. V lost 7 bases and J 5 bases, leaving 17 bases between the germline ends. The CDR3 sequence is 14 residues long. This CDR3 reads CASTSGVPGTEAFF. The CDR3 coding sequence is TGTGCCAGCACCAGCGGGGTTCCGGGTACTGAAGCTTTCTTT.

V usage is TRBV20-1 and J usage is TRBJ2-1; TRBD1 aligns across 7 bases. This CDR3 contains 15 residues. Germline values: CDR1 DFQATT, CDR2 SNEGSKA (reference sequence). V gave up 5 bases and J gave up 0 bases; unmatched junction bases: 7. CDR3 amino acids: CSAPNQGVSYNEQFF. The CDR3 nucleotides read TGCAGTGCTCCCAACCAGGGGGTCTCCTACAATGAGCAGTTCTTC.

CDR3 protein: CSVSEGAYEQYF. The DNA for the CDR3 is TGCAGCGTTAGTGAAGGGGCCTACGAGCAGTACTTC. The V gene is TRBV29-1, the J gene TRBJ2-7; TRBD1 might be the D (5 bases). There are 12 residues in the CDR3. Germline-derived CDR1 and CDR2 are SQVTM and ANQGSEA. Trimming cost V 5 bases and J 2 bases, with 10 bases left between them.

This chain's CDR3 is CASSGGDYWRETQYF. CDR3 in DNA: TGTGCCAGCAGTGGTGGGGATTACTGGCGGGAGACCCAGTACTTC. V and J are TRBV6-1 and TRBJ2-5; D ambiguous. CDR3 length: 15 amino acids. The germline V gene encodes CDR1 MNHNS and CDR2 SASEGT. Between the trimmed V and J ends, which lost 4 bases and 5 bases, there was a span of 17 bases.

The chain has TRBV12-3 or TRBV12-4 and TRBJ1-5; D gene uncertain. Trimming pared 6 bases from V and 11 bases from J, leaving 11 bases between. The CDR3 is 11 amino acids. The CDR3 nucleotides read TGTGCCAGCAGCAGCGACGGGGCCCAGCATTTT. Translating it yields CASSSDGAQHF.

The V and J genes are TRBV4-2 and TRBJ2-1, with D tentatively TRBD1 or TRBD2 (5 bases each). This CDR3 has 13 amino acids. Germline V gene data show CDR1 as LGHNA and CDR2 as YNFKEQ. The germline V and J ends were trimmed by 0 bases and 10 bases, with 10 bases remaining between them. CDR3 sequence (DNA): TGTGCCAGCAGCCAAGAGGGGGAGAGAGAGCAGTTCTTC. This codes for CASSQEGEREQFF.

The chain is built from TRBV6-6 and TRBJ1-2; TRBD1 is a possible D gene (5 bases). The germline V gene has CDR1 MNHNY and CDR2 SVGAGI (reference sequence). V was cut by 5 bases and J by 5 bases, with 12 bases left in between. This CDR3 has 13 amino acids. For the CDR3, the DNA is TGTGCCAGCAGTCCTACAGGACGTTATGGCTACACCTTC. Translating gives CASSPTGRYGYTF.

The chain carries TRBV29-1 and TRBJ2-3, with a weak D call TRBD2 (6 bases). This CDR3 spans 17 amino acids. With 6 bases removed from V and 0 bases from J, the gap between germline ends came to 22 bases. Germline V lookup: CDR1 SQVTM, CDR2 ANQGSEA. In nucleotides, the CDR3 is TGCAGCGTAGACGGACGGAGGGACTCCTCTAGCACAGATACGCAGTATTTT. This translates into CSVDGRRDSSSTDTQYF.